These 24 T cell receptor beta chains came from one sample sequenced in a study of blood T cell repertoires in COVID-19. The assay was immunoSEQ multiplex PCR, and TCRdb's table has in-frame clones only and misses some. The sample lists more than 110,000 clones, around 82% seen once, with around 5.5% in the top ten. Sequencing was carried out using PBMCs or T cells enriched from blood (not recorded which). These TCRs come from a woman in her 50s who had recovered from COVID-19.

This clone has only a few counts. J is TRBJ1-2 and V is TRBV7-9; D uncertain. CDR3 length: 12 residues. V was trimmed by 3 bases and J by 2 bases, leaving 4 bases between them. Germline V lookup: CDR1 SEHNR, CDR2 FQNEAQ (reference sequence). CDR3: CASSFQNYGYTF. The CDR3 DNA follows: TGTGCCAGCAGCTTTCAGAACTATGGCTACACCTTC.

This clone showed up just once. This chain joins TRBV6-5 and TRBJ1-1; D remains unclear. The V gene's germline CDR1 is MNHEY and CDR2 SVGAGI. Trimming stripped 2 bases from V and 4 bases from J, with 8 bases between. This CDR3 comprises 13 residues. The CDR3 nucleotides read TGTGCCAGCAGTTACCTCCGTGTCACTGAAGCTTTCTTT. This translates into CASSYLRVTEAFF.

The gene calls are TRBV7-9 and TRBJ1-4; 7 bases map to TRBD1. Germline assignment: CDR1 SEHNR and CDR2 FQNEAQ (reference sequence). The V and J ends lost 4 bases and 5 bases, in that order; junction bases with no gene match: 1. The CDR3 is 13 amino acids. For the CDR3, the DNA is TGTGCCAGCAGCTCGGACAGGAATGAAAAACTGTTTTTT. This gives the protein CASSSDRNEKLFF.

The CDR3 DNA is TGTGCCAGCGAACGTACAGGGAAAACCGGGGAGCTGTTTTTT. This codes for CASERTGKTGELFF. The V gene is TRBV21-1, the J gene TRBJ2-2; the table gives TRBD1 as D, unverified against the DNA. TRBV21-1 is annotated as a pseudogene. This CDR3 has 14 residues.

The rearrangement links TRBV3-1 (or the pseudogene TRBV3-2) to TRBJ2-3, with 12 bases that match TRBD2. Trimming removed 1 base from V and 4 bases from J; junction bases left unmatched: 3. This CDR3 is 16 amino acids long. Germline V gene lookup returns CDR1 LGHDT and CDR2 YNNKEL (reference sequence). In DNA form, the CDR3 reads TGTGCCAGCAGCCAAGCCCTAGCGGGGGGGCCAGATACGCAGTATTTT. Translated, it gives CASSQALAGGPDTQYF.

The chain combines TRBV24-1 with TRBJ2-7; 10 nucleotides match TRBD1. CDR1 and CDR2 from the germline V gene are KGHDR and SFDVKD. With V trimmed by 4 bases and J by 2 bases, 7 bases remained unmatched. CDR3 length: 16 residues. The CDR3 coding sequence is TGTGCCACCAGTGAGTCCCGGGACAGGGGCGCCTACGAGCAGTACTTC. Its protein is CATSESRDRGAYEQYF.

J is TRBJ2-1 and V is TRBV5-1; possible D gene TRBD2, 6 bases. Germline V CDR1 and CDR2: SGHRS, YFSETQ. The CDR3 runs 13 residues. V lost 0 bases, J lost 9 bases, and 10 bases lay in between. The CDR3 region is CASSLALGGEQFF. In DNA form, the CDR3 reads TGCGCCAGCAGCTTGGCCCTGGGGGGTGAGCAGTTCTTC.

The chain couples TRBV28 to TRBJ1-4; 7 bases match TRBD1. CDR1 and CDR2 (germline): MDHEN, SYDVKM. The CDR3 totals 16 residues. Germline trimming cut 5 bases from V and 2 bases from J; bases unmatched to any gene: 8. The CDR3 DNA follows: TGTGCCAGCAGTGATCCGGAGGGGGCGACTAATGAAAAACTGTTTTTT. Protein: CASSDPEGATNEKLFF.

The V and J genes are TRBV6-4 and TRBJ2-3; 8 nucleotides line up with TRBD2. The CDR3 consists of 15 residues. Trimming at V came to 0 bases and at J to 8 bases, leaving 7 bases not matched to a gene. Germline CDR1 reads MRHNA; CDR2 reads SNTAGT. CDR3 residues: CASSDSSGGWGTQYF. CDR3 DNA sequence: TGTGCCAGCAGTGACTCATCGGGAGGGTGGGGTACGCAGTATTTT.

This clone appeared once. The chain has TRBV12-5 and TRBJ2-3, with D possibly matching TRBD2 (6 bases). Between the trimmed V and J ends, which lost 3 bases and 6 bases, there was a span of 7 bases. This CDR3 has 12 residues. Germline CDR1 and CDR2: LGHNT and FRNRAP. The DNA of the CDR3 is TGTGCTAGTGGTTTCGGGGGTGATACGCAGTATTTT. This translates into CASGFGGDTQYF.

This chain uses TRBV10-3 with TRBJ1-3; a possible D gene is TRBD1 (6 bases). Trimming removed 0 bases from V and 4 bases from J, with 10 bases in between. The CDR3 has 15 residues. Germline CDR1 and CDR2: ENHRY and SYGVKD. CDR3 DNA sequence: TGTGCCATCAGTGAGTCAACAGGGCGAGGAAACACCATATATTTT. This codes for CAISESTGRGNTIYF.

The chain couples TRBV3-1 (or the pseudogene TRBV3-2) to TRBJ2-1, with D perhaps TRBD2 (6 bases). This CDR3 contains 15 residues. The V end lost 1 base, the J end lost 2 bases, and 9 bases lay between the germline ends. Germline assignment: CDR1 LGHDT and CDR2 YNNKEL (reference sequence). The CDR3 bases are TGTGCCAGCAGCCAAGGGGGACTGGCCTACAATGAGCAGTTCTTC. Encoded protein: CASSQGGLAYNEQFF.

The table lists this clone with a few counts. The gene calls are TRBV24-1 and TRBJ1-5; D is perhaps TRBD1 (6 bases). CDR3 length equals 15 residues. In germline, CDR1 is KGHDR, CDR2 SFDVKD. V was cut by 2 bases and J by 5 bases, with 12 bases left in between. CDR3 bases: TGTGCCACCAGTGATTCTTGGTCAGGGGATCAGCCCCAGCATTTT. As protein: CATSDSWSGDQPQHF.

V is TRBV30 and J is TRBJ1-4; D is unresolved. The V gene's germline CDR1 is GTSNPN and CDR2 SVGIG (reference sequence). The V and J ends lost 2 bases and 7 bases respectively, with 8 bases between them. This CDR3 contains 12 residues. CDR3 sequence (DNA): TGTGCCTGGAGTAACTGGGCTGAAAAACTGTTTTTT. Protein: CAWSNWAEKLFF.

The chain links TRBV6-5 to TRBJ2-5, with 9 bases aligning to TRBD1. Looked up from germline, CDR1 is MNHEY and CDR2 is SVGAGI. This CDR3 comprises 13 residues. J lost 3 bases, V lost 5 bases, and 1 base had no gene match. The CDR3 nucleotides read TGTGCCAGCAGTAGGGACAGGGAAGAGACCCAGTACTTC. It specifies CASSRDREETQYF.

This clone has more than one count but fewer than ten. The V and J genes are TRBV24-1 and TRBJ1-2; 7 nucleotides align to TRBD1. CDR1 is KGHDR and CDR2 is SFDVKD in the germline V gene. The length of the CDR3 is 15 residues. V was clipped by 2 bases and J by 7 bases; unmatched bases: 9. CDR3: CATSDSYDRVGGYTF. The CDR3 DNA is TGTGCCACCAGTGATTCTTACGACAGGGTAGGTGGCTACACCTTC.

V and J are TRBV28 and TRBJ1-6, with D tentatively TRBD1 (5 bases). The CDR3 totals 18 residues. Trimming took off 4 bases at V and 2 bases at J, with 18 bases between the two ends. Germline V lookup: CDR1 MDHEN, CDR2 SYDVKM. CDR3 coding DNA: TGTGCCAGCAGTTACACCCCCGGGGGATTCACCTATAATTCACCCCTCCACTTT. Translating it yields CASSYTPGGFTYNSPLHF.

In its sample, this clone was seen once. V gene TRBV2 combines with J gene TRBJ1-6; TRBD1 agrees at 8 bases. This CDR3 is built from 14 residues. Trimming removed 3 bases from V and 10 bases from J; junction bases left unmatched: 5. Germline assignment: CDR1 SNHLY and CDR2 FYNNEI. For the CDR3, the DNA is TGTGCCAGCAGTGATGGGACAGGCCGGTCACCCCTCCACTTT. Its protein is CASSDGTGRSPLHF.

The chain carries TRBV5-8 and TRBJ1-4, with D possibly being TRBD1 (6 bases). The V end lost 4 bases, the J end lost 0 bases, and 13 bases lay between the germline ends. CDR1 SGHTS and CDR2 YDEGEE come from the germline V gene. This CDR3 comprises 16 residues. Written as DNA, the CDR3 is TGTGCCAGCAGCGTAGGACAGTTTGCAACTAATGAAAAACTGTTTTTT. This encodes CASSVGQFATNEKLFF.

V usage is TRBV28 and J usage is TRBJ2-2; the D gene is possibly TRBD1 (6 bases). This CDR3 region has 13 residues. Per germline, CDR1 MDHEN and CDR2 SYDVKM. V shed 5 bases and J shed 7 bases, with 11 bases lying between them. The CDR3 DNA sequence: TGTGCCAGCAGTACAGGGTATAACGGGGAGCTGTTTTTT. It is translated as CASSTGYNGELFF.

The CDR3 coding sequence is TGTGCCAGCAGAGTAGCGGGGGGTACCAACGAGCAGTACGTC. This sequence encodes CASRVAGGTNEQYV. The chain carries TRBV6-5 and TRBJ2-7, with 10 bases matching TRBD2. This CDR3 comprises 14 residues. Trimming cost V 6 bases and J 5 bases; bases outside gene matches: 7. CDR1 is MNHEY, CDR2 SVGAGI, per germline.

This chain links TRBV30 with TRBJ1-1; D not certain. The V and J ends lost 0 bases and 8 bases respectively, with 7 bases between them. Germline lookup yields CDR1 GTSNPN and CDR2 SVGIG (reference sequence). The CDR3 covers 11 residues. The CDR3 protein is CAWSVLGEAFF. The DNA for the CDR3 is TGTGCCTGGAGTGTACTCGGGGAAGCTTTCTTT.

The chain combines TRBV14 with TRBJ2-1; maybe TRBD2 (5 bases). CDR1 and CDR2 (germline): SGHDN, FVKESK. V lost 5 bases, J lost 4 bases, and 9 bases lay in between. This CDR3 has 13 residues. Here the CDR3 DNA reads TGTGCCAGCAGCGGAGGACGGTACAATGAGCAGTTCTTC. Translation gives CASSGGRYNEQFF.

A single count supports this clone. The chain has TRBV15 and TRBJ1-1; TRBD1 matches 7 bases. Per germline, CDR1 LNHNV and CDR2 YYDKDF (reference sequence). The V gene end was trimmed by 0 bases and the J gene end by 2 bases; junction bases not matched to a gene: 12. There are 18 residues in the CDR3. The CDR3 loop reads CATSRDGHLTGINTEAFF. CDR3 nucleotide sequence: TGTGCCACCAGCAGAGATGGCCACTTGACAGGGATCAACACTGAAGCTTTCTTT. Drawing the rest from reference TRBV15 and TRBJ1-1, the complete variable domain is DAMVIQNPRYQVTQFGKPVTLSCSQTLNHNVMYWYQQKSSQAPKLLFHYYDKDFNNEADTPDNFQSRRPNTSFCFLDIRSPGLGDTAMYLCATSRDGHLTGINTEAFFGQGTRLTVV.